Shown below are 26 T cell receptor beta chains from a single sample sequenced in a study of shared clonotypes between healthy human individuals (dated by TCRdb to 2020 to 2021). The receptor library was made with the immunoSEQ multiplex PCR assay. TCRdb carries this immuneACCESS record with in-frame sequences only. Its versions omit some clonotypes, under half of them owing to an unresolved V gene in the studies checked, with the rest unexplained. The sample records 2 million to 2.5 million clones, approximately 95% of which are singletons. The top ten clones comprise about 0.39% of the sample. Sequenced input: naive CD4+ T cells from PBMCs. The meaning of the sample's cell subset or site label: CD45RA+ positively selected. These receptors originate from a man younger than 35 in good health. Some clones in this sample may be carry-over from other donors' samples.

The rearrangement links TRBV4-2 to TRBJ2-2; TRBD2 agrees at 8 bases. The ends lost 2 bases at V and 5 bases at J; junction bases unmatched: 13. CDR3 length: 18 residues. Germline V lookup: CDR1 LGHNA, CDR2 YNFKEQ. The CDR3 spells CASSQPIGTGGSTGELFF. The CDR3 nucleotides read TGTGCCAGCAGCCAACCAATAGGGACGGGAGGGAGTACCGGGGAGCTGTTTTTT.

This chain joins TRBV12-5 and TRBJ1-1; the D is unclear. Germline V CDR1 and CDR2: LGHNT, FRNRAP. The V gene lost 3 bases and the J gene lost 0 bases, with 5 bases spanning the gap. There are 13 residues in the CDR3. The chain's CDR3 is CASGFSMNTEAFF. DNA for the CDR3: TGTGCTAGTGGTTTTTCAATGAACACTGAAGCTTTCTTT.

The chain uses TRBV7-2 and TRBJ2-7; possible D gene TRBD2, 6 bases. The germline V and J ends were trimmed by 1 base and 7 bases, with 14 bases remaining between them. CDR1 SGHTA and CDR2 FQGNSA come from the germline V gene. This CDR3 contains 14 residues. The CDR3, as DNA: TGTGCCAGCAGCTTAGAGCGTAACCGGGGGGAGCAGTACTTC. Translation gives CASSLERNRGEQYF.

The V and J genes are TRBV6-5 and TRBJ1-1; 7 bases are shared with TRBD1. CDR3 length equals 15 residues. The V and J ends lost 4 bases and 0 bases, in that order; junction bases with no gene match: 5. Germline V gene lookup returns CDR1 MNHEY and CDR2 SVGAGI. CDR3 amino acids: CASSSGQYMNTEAFF. The CDR3 DNA reads TGTGCCAGCAGTTCGGGACAGTACATGAACACTGAAGCTTTCTTT.

The V and J genes are TRBV11-1 and TRBJ2-7; weak D call: TRBD2 (5 bases). The V end was cut by 6 bases, the J end by 13 bases, with 19 bases between. CDR3 size: 12 residues. The germline gives CDR1 SGHAT, CDR2 FQDESV (reference sequence). The DNA for the CDR3 is TGTGCCAGCAGTCCCGACGGGGAGCCCCAATACTTC. The encoded protein is CASSPDGEPQYF.

J is TRBJ1-5 and V is TRBV7-9, with a tentative D call TRBD1 (5 bases). Trimming pared 5 bases from V and 5 bases from J, leaving 16 bases between. The CDR3 covers 15 residues. Germline lookup yields CDR1 SEHNR and CDR2 FQNEAQ (reference sequence). The CDR3 loop is CASSPRGGFDQPQHF. The CDR3 bases are TGTGCCAGCAGCCCCCGGGGGGGGTTTGATCAGCCCCAGCATTTT. Full variable domain (outside the CDR3, taken from reference TRBV7-9 and TRBJ1-5): DTGVSQNPRHKITKRGQNVTFRCDPISEHNRLYWYRQTLGQGPEFLTYFQNEAQLEKSRLLSDRFSAERPKGSFSTLEIQRTEQGDSAMYLCASSPRGGFDQPQHFGDGTRLSIL.

This clone has just one count. This CDR3 reads CASSDSGAPNTGELFF. The CDR3, as DNA: TGTGCCAGCAGTGATTCTGGCGCACCGAACACCGGGGAGCTGTTTTTT. This sequence joins TRBV25-1 and TRBJ2-2; D not certain. Trimming took off 3 bases at V and 0 bases at J, with 11 bases between the two ends. Germline V gene data show CDR1 as MGHDK and CDR2 as SYGVNS. This CDR3 is built from 16 residues.

The V gene is TRBV19, the J gene TRBJ1-5; TRBD1 is a possible D gene (6 bases). The CDR3 has 18 residues. Germline V gene sequence: CDR1 LNHDA, CDR2 SQIVND (reference sequence). V lost 4 bases, J lost 7 bases, and 26 bases lay in between. The CDR3 spells CASSKGRLRGGLVQPQHF. CDR3 coding DNA: TGTGCCAGTAGTAAGGGGAGGTTGCGAGGGGGATTAGTCCAGCCCCAGCATTTT.

The V and J genes are TRBV19 and TRBJ1-2, with D possibly being TRBD1 (5 bases). The CDR3 extends over 16 amino acids. V was clipped by 4 bases and J by 0 bases, with 15 bases between them. Germline values: CDR1 LNHDA, CDR2 SQIVND (reference sequence). CDR3 amino acids: CASSRSGTETNYGYTF. In DNA, the CDR3 is TGTGCCAGTAGTAGATCCGGGACGGAAACTAACTATGGCTACACCTTC. Full variable domain (outside the CDR3, taken from reference TRBV19 and TRBJ1-2): DGGITQSPKYLFRKEGQNVTLSCEQNLNHDAMYWYRQDPGQGLRLIYYSQIVNDFQKGDIAEGYSVSREKKESFPLTVTSAQKNPTAFYLCASSRSGTETNYGYTFGSGTRLTVV.

This clone was detected once. The chain uses TRBV2 and TRBJ1-5, with a weak D call TRBD1 (5 bases). Trimming took 0 bases from V and 6 from J, leaving 15 bases between them. The CDR3 runs 16 residues. Germline V gene sequence: CDR1 SNHLY, CDR2 FYNNEI. The CDR3 here is CASSEARGDKGQPQHF. The CDR3 nucleotides read TGTGCCAGCAGTGAAGCGCGGGGGGATAAGGGTCAGCCCCAGCATTTT.

The chain employs TRBV6-1 and TRBJ2-1; 8 bases match TRBD1. J was trimmed by 7 bases and V by 6 bases; bases with no gene match: 11. Germline V gives CDR1 MNHNS, CDR2 SASEGT. This CDR3 is built from 15 residues. Here the CDR3 reads CASRGLQGARNEQFF. The CDR3 DNA follows: TGTGCCAGCAGGGGTTTGCAGGGGGCGCGTAATGAGCAGTTCTTC.

This chain uses TRBV6-1 with TRBJ2-1; D is ambiguous. Germline V gene lookup returns CDR1 MNHNS and CDR2 SASEGT. The CDR3 has 10 residues. V lost 5 bases, J lost 8 bases, and 4 bases lay in between. CDR3 coding DNA: TGTGCCAGCAGTAAATATGAGCAGTTCTTC. Its protein product is CASSKYEQFF.

This chain joins TRBV5-4 and TRBJ1-3; D is unresolved. Trimming cost V 1 base and J 0 bases, with 11 bases left between them. The CDR3 is 16 residues long. Germline CDR1 reads SGHNT; CDR2 reads YYREEE (reference sequence). The CDR3 region has the DNA TGTGCCAGCAGCTTGCGGGCCGGCGGCTCTGGAAACACCATATATTTT. This codes for CASSLRAGGSGNTIYF.

The gene calls are TRBV7-9 and TRBJ2-5; TRBD2 is a possible D gene (6 bases). This CDR3 comprises 12 residues. The V end lost 5 bases, the J end lost 11 bases, and 15 bases lay between the germline ends. Per germline, CDR1 SEHNR and CDR2 FQNEAQ (reference sequence). CDR3 sequence reads: CASSRGGVWQYF. CDR3 sequence (DNA): TGTGCCAGCAGCCGGGGCGGGGTATGGCAGTACTTC.

The chain has TRBV7-2 and TRBJ2-7, with unresolved D. V was cut by 6 bases and J by 3 bases, with 15 bases left in between. Germline V gives CDR1 SGHTA, CDR2 FQGNSA. The CDR3 consists of 14 residues. CDR3 DNA sequence: TGTGCCAGCAGGCCAACGGACCGCTTCTACGAGCAGTACTTC. Translation gives CASRPTDRFYEQYF. Complete variable domain (other parts from reference TRBV7-2 and TRBJ2-7): GAGVSQSPSNKVTEKGKDVELRCDPISGHTALYWYRQSLGQGLEFLIYFQGNSAPDKSGLPSDRFSAERTGGSVSTLTIQRTQQEDSAVYLCASRPTDRFYEQYFGPGTRLTVT.

In regard to this clone: In the same sample, other DNA sequences code for this CDR3. This CDR3 reads CASSPPGQGLYNEQFF. Written as DNA, the CDR3 is TGTGCCAGCTCACCCCCGGGACAGGGGCTCTACAATGAGCAGTTCTTC. The V gene is TRBV18, the J gene TRBJ2-1, with 10 bases lining up with TRBD1. The CDR3 has 16 amino acids. The ends lost 3 bases at V and 3 bases at J; junction bases unmatched: 5. Germline loops: CDR1 KGHSH, CDR2 LQKENI.

This chain connects TRBV6-1 to TRBJ1-2; no firm D call. The CDR3 is made up of 15 amino acids. Germline CDR1 reads MNHNS; CDR2 reads SASEGT. Trimming removed 8 bases from V and 2 bases from J, with 18 bases in between. In nucleotides, the CDR3 is TGTGCCAGCTGGGGAACCGGGGAACTAAACTATGGCTACACCTTC. This translates into CASWGTGELNYGYTF.

Details on this clone: The sample has other DNA sequences that encode this CDR3 too. The V gene is TRBV30, the J gene TRBJ1-1; the D is unclear. The germline CDR1 and CDR2 sequences are GTSNPN and SVGIG (reference sequence). The CDR3 consists of 11 residues. The germline V and J ends were trimmed by 0 bases and 8 bases, with 7 bases remaining between them. For the CDR3, the DNA is TGTGCCTGGAGTGTACTCCGGGAAGCTTTCTTT. Its protein product is CAWSVLREAFF.

Regarding this clone: Other DNA sequences within the sample encode an identical CDR3. V and J are TRBV5-1 and TRBJ1-1; 8 bases are shared with TRBD1. CDR1 is SGHRS, CDR2 YFSETQ, per germline. The CDR3 spans 14 residues. V was clipped by 2 bases and J by 2 bases; unmatched bases: 2. CDR3 nucleotides: TGCGCCAGCAGCTTCGGGACAGGAAACACTGAAGCTTTCTTT. Amino acid sequence: CASSFGTGNTEAFF.

This sequence joins TRBV4-2 and TRBJ1-2, with 7 bases aligning to TRBD1. With 2 bases clipped from V and 4 bases from J, the junction kept 7 bases outside the gene matches. This CDR3 is 15 amino acids long. Germline CDR1 LGHNA, CDR2 YNFKEQ. The chain's CDR3 is CASSQPQGIGYGYTF. CDR3 DNA: TGTGCCAGCAGCCAACCACAGGGGATCGGCTATGGCTACACCTTC.

Comment on this clone: Other nucleotide sequences from this sample produce the same CDR3. The V and J genes are TRBV7-3 and TRBJ2-1; 8 bases align to TRBD2. V lost 5 bases to trimming and J lost 7 bases; unmatched junction nucleotides: 4. The CDR3 is 13 residues long. Germline V gene lookup returns CDR1 SGHTA and CDR2 FQGTGA. For the CDR3, the DNA is TGTGCCAGCAGCCTTATAGCGGGAAATGAGCAGTTCTTC. Translation: CASSLIAGNEQFF.

The chain links TRBV9 to TRBJ2-1, with D maybe TRBD1 (6 bases). The V and J ends lost 3 bases and 9 bases respectively, with 10 bases between them. CDR1 and CDR2 from the germline V gene are SGDLS and YYNGEE. This CDR3 region has 12 residues. The CDR3 coding sequence is TGTGCCAGCAGCGCAACAGGGTTTGAGCAGTTCTTC. Translated: CASSATGFEQFF.

Details on this clone: This CDR3 is also generated by other DNA sequences in the sample. The rearrangement links TRBV2 to TRBJ2-5; no reliable D call. CDR1 and CDR2 from the germline V gene are SNHLY and FYNNEI. This CDR3 is 11 amino acids long. Trimming stripped 6 bases from V and 5 bases from J, with 7 bases between. The CDR3 DNA follows: TGTGCCAGCAGAACAGAGGAGACCCAGTACTTC. Residues: CASRTEETQYF.

This clone was detected only a few times. V usage is TRBV2 and J usage is TRBJ2-7; a possible D gene is TRBD2 (6 bases). The CDR3 sequence is 13 residues long. Trimming took 4 bases from V and 7 from J, leaving 14 bases between them. Germline assignment: CDR1 SNHLY and CDR2 FYNNEI. The CDR3, as DNA: TGTGCCAGCAGTGGAGAGCTGCGGGAAGAGCAGTACTTC. This gives the protein CASSGELREEQYF. Looking up the rest from reference TRBV2 and TRBJ2-7 gives the full variable domain: EPEVTQTPSHQVTQMGQEVILRCVPISNHLYFYWYRQILGQKVEFLVSFYNNEISEKSEIFDDQFSVERPDGSNFTLKIRSTKLEDSAMYFCASSGELREEQYFGPGTRLTVT.

The V gene is TRBV7-9, the J gene TRBJ2-1, with D maybe TRBD2 (6 bases). The V end lost 5 bases, the J end lost 8 bases, and 13 bases lay between the germline ends. This CDR3 has 13 amino acids. Germline CDR1 and CDR2: SEHNR and FQNEAQ (reference sequence). DNA for the CDR3: TGTGCCAGCAGCCAAGCGGGTGGTGATGAGCAGTTCTTC. Translation: CASSQAGGDEQFF.

The V call is TRBV2, the J call TRBJ1-2, with 7 bases matching TRBD1. The CDR3 sequence is 14 residues long. With V trimmed by 6 bases and J by 4 bases, 8 bases remained unmatched. The V gene's germline CDR1 is SNHLY and CDR2 FYNNEI. CDR3 amino acids: CASRSTGITYGYTF. The DNA for the CDR3 is TGTGCCAGCAGGTCGACAGGGATTACCTATGGCTACACCTTC. Combining the CDR3 with reference TRBV2 and TRBJ1-2 gives the whole variable domain EPEVTQTPSHQVTQMGQEVILRCVPISNHLYFYWYRQILGQKVEFLVSFYNNEISEKSEIFDDQFSVERPDGSNFTLKIRSTKLEDSAMYFCASRSTGITYGYTFGSGTRLTVV.